This T cell receptor (beta chain) was observed in a study of T cell responses to AZD1222 COVID-19 vaccine. Turning to this clone: What it recognizes is unknown.

Sequencing used immunoSEQ multiplex PCR; TCRdb keeps in-frame clones, though not all of them. In the table there are around 85,000 clones, approximately 83% of which are singletons. Broader study findings: Targets within unmutated variant regions were reportedly found for nearly half of spike-specific TCRs. Only a handful of AZD1222 recipients were seropositive at baseline. Repertoires were obtained solely post-peak T cell response.

V was clipped by 2 bases and J by 4 bases; unmatched bases: 4. Germline values: CDR1 LGHDT, CDR2 YNNKEL (reference sequence). This CDR3 is 15 amino acids long. The rearrangement uses TRBV3-1 (or the pseudogene TRBV3-2) and TRBJ2-2, with 7 positions matching TRBD1. The clonotype was recovered from an adult in good health. The sequencing here drew on peripheral blood, taken on day 0 of AZD1222 vaccination. The CDR3 DNA sequence: TGTGCCAGCAGCCAAAAGGGACAGATCACCGGGGAGCTGTTTTTT. Translation gives CASSQKGQITGELFF.